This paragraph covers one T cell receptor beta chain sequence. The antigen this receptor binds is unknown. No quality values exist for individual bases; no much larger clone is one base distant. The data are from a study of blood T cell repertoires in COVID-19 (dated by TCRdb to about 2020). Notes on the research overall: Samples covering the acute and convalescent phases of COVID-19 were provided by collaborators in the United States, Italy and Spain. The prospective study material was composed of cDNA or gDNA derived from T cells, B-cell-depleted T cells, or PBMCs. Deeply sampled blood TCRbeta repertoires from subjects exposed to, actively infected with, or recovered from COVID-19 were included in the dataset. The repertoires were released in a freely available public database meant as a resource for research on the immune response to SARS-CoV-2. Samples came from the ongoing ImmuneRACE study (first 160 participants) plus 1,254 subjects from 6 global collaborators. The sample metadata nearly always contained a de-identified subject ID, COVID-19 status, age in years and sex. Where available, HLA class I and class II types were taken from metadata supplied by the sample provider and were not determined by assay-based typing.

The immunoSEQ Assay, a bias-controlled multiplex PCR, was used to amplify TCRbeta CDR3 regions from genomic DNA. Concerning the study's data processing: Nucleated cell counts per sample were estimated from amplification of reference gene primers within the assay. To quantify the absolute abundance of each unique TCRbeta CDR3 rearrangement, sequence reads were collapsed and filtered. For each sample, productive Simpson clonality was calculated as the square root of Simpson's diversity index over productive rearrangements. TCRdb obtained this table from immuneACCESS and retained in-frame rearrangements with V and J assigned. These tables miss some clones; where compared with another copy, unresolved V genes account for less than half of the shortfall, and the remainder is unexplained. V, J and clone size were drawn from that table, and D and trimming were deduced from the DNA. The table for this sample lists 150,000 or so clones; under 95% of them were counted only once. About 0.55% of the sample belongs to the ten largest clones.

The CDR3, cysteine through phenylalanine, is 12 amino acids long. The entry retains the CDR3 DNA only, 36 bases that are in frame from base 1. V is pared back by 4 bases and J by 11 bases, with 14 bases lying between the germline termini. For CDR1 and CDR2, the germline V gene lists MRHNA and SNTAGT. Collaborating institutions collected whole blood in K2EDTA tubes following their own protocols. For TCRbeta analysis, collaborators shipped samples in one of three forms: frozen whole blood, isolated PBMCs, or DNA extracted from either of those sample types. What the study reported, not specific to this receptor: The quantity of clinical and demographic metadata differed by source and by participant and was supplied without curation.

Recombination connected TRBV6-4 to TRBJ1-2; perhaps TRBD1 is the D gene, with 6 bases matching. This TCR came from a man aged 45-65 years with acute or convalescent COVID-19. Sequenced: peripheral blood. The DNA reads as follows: TGTGCCAGCAGTGCCACGACAGGCATGTACACCTTC. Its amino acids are CASSATTGMYTF.